This passage covers 15 T cell receptor beta chains from one sample sequenced in a study of blood T cell repertoires in COVID-19. TCRdb keeps only in-frame clones here, not all; method: immunoSEQ multiplex PCR. The data hold 160,000 or so clones, with 70% to 90% observed a single time. Sequencing input: peripheral blood. Every receptor here comes from a man aged 40-49 years with acute or convalescent COVID-19.

This clone was seen only once. V and J are TRBV7-6 and TRBJ2-7; a possible D gene is TRBD1 (5 bases). The germline V gene encodes CDR1 SGHVS and CDR2 FNYEAQ. This CDR3 region has 15 residues. V lost 5 bases and J 2 bases, leaving 16 bases between the germline ends. The CDR3 bases are TGTGCCAGCAGCCCACGGAAAGGGGCTACCTACGAGCAGTACTTC. This translates into CASSPRKGATYEQYF.

This clone was detected only once. Here the CDR3 DNA reads TGTGCCAGCAGGGGGATGGGGACGTATGGCTACACCTTC. Its protein is CASRGMGTYGYTF. The chain recombines TRBV19 with TRBJ1-2; 7 bases are shared with TRBD1. From germline, CDR1 is LNHDA and CDR2 SQIVND (reference sequence). This CDR3 is built from 13 residues. The V segment lost 9 bases and the J segment 5 bases; nucleotides outside the gene matches: 9.

This chain uses TRBV5-4 with TRBJ2-1, with 10 bases identical to TRBD2. CDR1 is SGHNT, CDR2 YYREEE, per germline (reference sequence). The CDR3 loop spans 16 amino acids. The V segment lost 5 bases and the J segment 7 bases; nucleotides outside the gene matches: 12. The CDR3, as DNA: TGTGCCAGCAGTCCCGCCGGGACTAGCGCTCAGAATGAGCAGTTCTTC. This sequence encodes CASSPAGTSAQNEQFF.

The V gene is TRBV2, the J gene TRBJ1-1; 8 positions match TRBD1. The CDR3 runs to 17 residues. Germline CDR1 and CDR2: SNHLY and FYNNEI. V trimming: 8 bases; J trimming: 1 base; junction bases outside the gene matches: 15. The CDR3 loop reads CASRLGQVATKNTEAFF. CDR3 in DNA: TGTGCCAGCCGCCTGGGACAGGTTGCTACAAAGAACACTGAAGCTTTCTTT.

J is TRBJ2-5 and V is TRBV7-9; no clear D gene. Trimming took off 3 bases at V and 2 bases at J, with 7 bases between the two ends. Germline V gene data show CDR1 as SEHNR and CDR2 as FQNEAQ (reference sequence). This CDR3 spans 13 amino acids. The CDR3 DNA reads TGTGCCAGCAGCTTCGGGTTACAAGAGACCCAGTACTTC. Its translation: CASSFGLQETQYF. Full variable domain (missing parts from reference TRBV7-9 and TRBJ2-5): DTGVSQNPRHKITKRGQNVTFRCDPISEHNRLYWYRQTLGQGPEFLTYFQNEAQLEKSRLLSDRFSAERPKGSFSTLEIQRTEQGDSAMYLCASSFGLQETQYFGPGTRLLVL.

The chain joins TRBV4-3 to TRBJ2-7; D might be TRBD2 (6 bases). Germline V gene lookup returns CDR1 LGHNA and CDR2 YSLEER. The CDR3 covers 15 residues. Trimming took off 4 bases at V and 3 bases at J, with 16 bases between the two ends. The CDR3 DNA reads as TGCGCCAGCAGCCGGGAGCCGGGGGTCAGCTACGAGCAGTACTTC. Encoded protein: CASSREPGVSYEQYF.

V is TRBV11-3 and J is TRBJ2-7, with 9 bases identical to TRBD2. This CDR3 spans 15 amino acids. Germline lookup yields CDR1 SGHNT and CDR2 YENEEA. V gave up 1 base and J gave up 2 bases; unmatched junction bases: 3. CDR3 DNA: TGTGCCAGCAGCTTAGGGCTAGCGGGGACCTACGAGCAGTACTTC. Translated: CASSLGLAGTYEQYF.

The V call is TRBV7-6, the J call TRBJ2-3; a weak D match, TRBD2 (5 bases). V lost 1 base and J lost 0, with 11 bases in between. The germline V gene has CDR1 SGHVS and CDR2 FNYEAQ. The CDR3 loop spans 16 amino acids. Here the CDR3 reads CASSLGGGASTDTQYF. As DNA, the CDR3 is TGTGCCAGCAGCTTAGGTGGAGGAGCTAGCACAGATACGCAGTATTTT.

The J gene is TRBJ1-5, the V gene TRBV10-3; D is unresolved. V was shortened by 2 bases and J by 8 bases, with 10 bases between the two germline ends. Germline values: CDR1 ENHRY, CDR2 SYGVKD. The CDR3 is 13 residues long. Here the CDR3 DNA reads TGTGCCATCAGTGAGGACTTATCTAAGCCCCAGCATTTT. Its protein product is CAISEDLSKPQHF.

The chain has TRBV25-1 and TRBJ2-5; D may be TRBD1 (5 bases). This CDR3 is built from 13 residues. The V end was cut by 4 bases, the J end by 1 base, with 7 bases between. Germline loops: CDR1 MGHDK, CDR2 SYGVNS. CDR3 nucleotides: TGTGCCAGCAGTGGCAGGGTCCAAGAGACCCAGTACTTC. This gives the protein CASSGRVQETQYF.

The chain uses TRBV27 and TRBJ1-2, with TRBD1 as a possible D gene (6 bases). Trimming removed 4 bases from V and 9 bases from J, with 21 bases in between. Germline V CDR1 and CDR2: MNHEY, SMNVEV (reference sequence). This CDR3 is 15 amino acids long. CDR3 loop: CASSSRQVPGHSYTF. CDR3 DNA: TGTGCCAGCAGTTCTCGACAGGTCCCCGGGCACAGCTACACCTTC.

The rearrangement joins TRBV28 to TRBJ2-7, with 9 bases lining up with TRBD1. The CDR3 spans 12 residues. Trimming cost V 7 bases and J 6 bases; bases outside gene matches: 4. The germline V gene encodes CDR1 MDHEN and CDR2 SYDVKM. The chain's CDR3 is CASTTGGVEQYF. As DNA, the CDR3 is TGTGCCAGCACCACAGGGGGCGTCGAGCAGTACTTC. Supplemented by reference TRBV28 and TRBJ2-7, the full variable domain reads DVKVTQSSRYLVKRTGEKVFLECVQDMDHENMFWYRQDPGLGLRLIYFSYDVKMKEKGDIPEGYSVSREKKERFSLILESASTNQTSMYLCASTTGGVEQYFGPGTRLTVT.

This sequence joins TRBV6-5 and TRBJ1-1, with 7 positions matching TRBD1. CDR3 length: 14 amino acids. Per the germline V gene, CDR1 is MNHEY and CDR2 is SVGAGI. With 6 bases clipped from V and 2 bases from J, the junction kept 6 bases outside the gene matches. The chain's CDR3 is CASSVGQINTEAFF. The CDR3, as DNA: TGTGCCAGCAGCGTGGGACAGATAAACACTGAAGCTTTCTTT.

This clone was seen once. The chain uses TRBV10-1 and TRBJ1-3; no reliable D call. Germline V CDR1 and CDR2: WNHNN, SYGVQD (reference sequence). CDR3 length equals 15 residues. The V end was cut by 2 bases, the J end by 2 bases, with 10 bases between. The CDR3 DNA is TGCGCCAGCAGTGAGCATGGAGGACCTGGAAACACCATATATTTT. This codes for CASSEHGGPGNTIYF.

In its sample, this clone was seen once. The chain uses TRBV15 and TRBJ2-5; tentatively, D is TRBD1 (5 bases). Per the germline V gene, CDR1 is LNHNV and CDR2 is YYDKDF (reference sequence). This CDR3 spans 15 amino acids. Trimming removed 0 bases from V and 5 bases from J, with 13 bases in between. CDR3 loop: CATSRDVQGKETQYF. The CDR3 DNA reads as TGTGCCACCAGCAGAGATGTCCAGGGAAAGGAGACCCAGTACTTC.